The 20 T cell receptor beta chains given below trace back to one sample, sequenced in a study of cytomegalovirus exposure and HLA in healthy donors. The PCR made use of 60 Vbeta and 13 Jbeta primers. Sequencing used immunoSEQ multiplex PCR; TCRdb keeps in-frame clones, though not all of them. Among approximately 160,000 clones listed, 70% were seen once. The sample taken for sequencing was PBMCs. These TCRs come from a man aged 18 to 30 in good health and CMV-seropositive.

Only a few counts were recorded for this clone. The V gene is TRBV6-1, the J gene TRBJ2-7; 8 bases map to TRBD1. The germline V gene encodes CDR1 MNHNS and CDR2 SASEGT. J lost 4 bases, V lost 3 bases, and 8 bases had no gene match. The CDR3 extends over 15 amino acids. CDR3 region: CASSDRQGRIYEQYV. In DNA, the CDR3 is TGTGCCAGCAGTGATCGACAGGGGAGGATTTACGAGCAGTACGTC.

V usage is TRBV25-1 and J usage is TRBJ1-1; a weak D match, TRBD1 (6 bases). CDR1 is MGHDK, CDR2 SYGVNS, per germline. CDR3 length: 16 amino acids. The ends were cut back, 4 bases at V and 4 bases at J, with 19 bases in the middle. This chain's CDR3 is CASSAMTGTSFTEAFF. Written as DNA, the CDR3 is TGTGCCAGCAGTGCGATGACAGGTACTTCATTCACTGAAGCTTTCTTT.

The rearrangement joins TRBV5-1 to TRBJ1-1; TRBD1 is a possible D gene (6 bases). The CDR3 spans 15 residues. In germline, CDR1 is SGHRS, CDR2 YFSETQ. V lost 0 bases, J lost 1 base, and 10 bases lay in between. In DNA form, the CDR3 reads TGCGCCAGCAGCTTGGTTGGGGGCAGGAACACTGAAGCTTTCTTT. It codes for CASSLVGGRNTEAFF.

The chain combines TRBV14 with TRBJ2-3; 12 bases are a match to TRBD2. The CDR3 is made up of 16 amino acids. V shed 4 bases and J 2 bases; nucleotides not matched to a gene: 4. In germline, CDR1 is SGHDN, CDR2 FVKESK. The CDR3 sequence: CASSRGLAGTTDTQYF. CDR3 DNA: TGTGCCAGCAGCCGCGGACTAGCGGGGACCACAGATACGCAGTATTTT.

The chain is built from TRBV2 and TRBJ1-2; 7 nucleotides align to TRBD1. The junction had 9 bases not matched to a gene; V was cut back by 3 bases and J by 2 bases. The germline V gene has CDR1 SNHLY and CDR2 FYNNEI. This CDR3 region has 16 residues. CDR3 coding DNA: TGTGCCAGCAGTGACGACAGGGAGGTCTTAAACTATGGCTACACCTTC. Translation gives CASSDDREVLNYGYTF.

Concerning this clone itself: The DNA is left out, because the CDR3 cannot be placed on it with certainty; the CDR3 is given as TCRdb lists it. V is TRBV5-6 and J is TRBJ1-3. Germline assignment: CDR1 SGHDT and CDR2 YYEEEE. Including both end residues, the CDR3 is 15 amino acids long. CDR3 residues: CASSSSGGAWDTIYF.

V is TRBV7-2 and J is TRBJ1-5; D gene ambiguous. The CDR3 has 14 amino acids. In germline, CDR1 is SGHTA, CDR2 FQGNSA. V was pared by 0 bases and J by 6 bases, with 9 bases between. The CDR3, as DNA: TGTGCCAGCAGCTTAGCGCAGGTCCCTCAGCCCCAGCATTTT. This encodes CASSLAQVPQPQHF.

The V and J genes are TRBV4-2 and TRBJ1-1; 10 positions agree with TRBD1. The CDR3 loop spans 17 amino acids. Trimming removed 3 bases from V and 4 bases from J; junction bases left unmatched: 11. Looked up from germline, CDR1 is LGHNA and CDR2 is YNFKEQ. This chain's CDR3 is CASSHLAWTGGATEAFF. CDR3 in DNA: TGTGCCAGCAGCCACCTGGCTTGGACAGGGGGGGCCACTGAAGCTTTCTTT.

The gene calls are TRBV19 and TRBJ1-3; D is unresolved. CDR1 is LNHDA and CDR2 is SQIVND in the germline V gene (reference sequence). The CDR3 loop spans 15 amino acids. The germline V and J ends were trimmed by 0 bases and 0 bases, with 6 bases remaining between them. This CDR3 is CASSIEASSGNTIYF. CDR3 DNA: TGTGCCAGTAGTATAGAAGCCTCCTCTGGAAACACCATATATTTT.

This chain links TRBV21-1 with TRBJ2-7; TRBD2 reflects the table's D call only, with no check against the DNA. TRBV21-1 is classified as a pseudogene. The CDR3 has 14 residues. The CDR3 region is CASSPPGIPLEQYV. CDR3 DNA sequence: TGTGCCAGCAGCCCCCCGGGAATCCCCCTCGAGCAGTACGTC.

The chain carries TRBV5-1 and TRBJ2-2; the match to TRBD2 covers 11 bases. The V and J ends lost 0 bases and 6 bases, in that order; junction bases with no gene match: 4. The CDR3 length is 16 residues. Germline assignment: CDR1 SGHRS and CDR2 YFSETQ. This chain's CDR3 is CASSLVLAGGAGELFF. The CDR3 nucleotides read TGCGCCAGCAGCTTGGTCCTAGCGGGGGGTGCCGGGGAGCTGTTTTTT.

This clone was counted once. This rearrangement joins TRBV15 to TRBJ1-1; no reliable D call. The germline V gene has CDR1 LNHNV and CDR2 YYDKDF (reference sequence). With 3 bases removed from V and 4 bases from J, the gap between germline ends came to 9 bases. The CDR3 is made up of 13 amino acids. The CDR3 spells CATSRVPGTEAFF. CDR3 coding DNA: TGTGCCACCAGCAGGGTCCCCGGCACTGAAGCTTTCTTT.

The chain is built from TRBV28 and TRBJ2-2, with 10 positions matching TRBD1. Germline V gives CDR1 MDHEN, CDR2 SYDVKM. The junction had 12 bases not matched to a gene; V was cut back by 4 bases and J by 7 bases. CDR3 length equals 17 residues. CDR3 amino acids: CASSSVGGQGLRGELFF. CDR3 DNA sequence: TGTGCCAGCAGTTCAGTTGGGGGACAGGGGCTTCGCGGGGAGCTGTTTTTT.

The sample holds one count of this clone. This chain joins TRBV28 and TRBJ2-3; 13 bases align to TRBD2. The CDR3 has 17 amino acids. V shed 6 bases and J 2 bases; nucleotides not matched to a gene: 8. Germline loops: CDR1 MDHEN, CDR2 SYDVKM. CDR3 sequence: CASSRGLAGSLTDTQYF. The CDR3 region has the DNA TGTGCCAGCAGCCGGGGACTAGCGGGGAGCCTCACAGATACGCAGTATTTT.

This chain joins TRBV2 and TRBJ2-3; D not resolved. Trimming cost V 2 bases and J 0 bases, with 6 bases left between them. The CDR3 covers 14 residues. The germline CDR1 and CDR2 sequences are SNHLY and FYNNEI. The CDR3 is CASSELHSTDTQYF. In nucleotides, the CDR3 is TGTGCCAGCAGTGAATTACATAGCACAGATACGCAGTATTTT.

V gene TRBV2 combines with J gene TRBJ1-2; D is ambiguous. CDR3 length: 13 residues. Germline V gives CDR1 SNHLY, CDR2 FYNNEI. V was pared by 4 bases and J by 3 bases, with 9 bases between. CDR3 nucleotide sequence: TGTGCCAGCAGTGGAGGCAGAGACTATGGCTACACCTTC. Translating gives CASSGGRDYGYTF. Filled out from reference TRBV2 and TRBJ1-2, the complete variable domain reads EPEVTQTPSHQVTQMGQEVILRCVPISNHLYFYWYRQILGQKVEFLVSFYNNEISEKSEIFDDQFSVERPDGSNFTLKIRSTKLEDSAMYFCASSGGRDYGYTFGSGTRLTVV.

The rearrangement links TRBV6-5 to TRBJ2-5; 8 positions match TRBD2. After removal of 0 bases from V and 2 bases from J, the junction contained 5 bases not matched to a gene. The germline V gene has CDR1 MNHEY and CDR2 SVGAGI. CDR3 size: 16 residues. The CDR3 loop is CASSYSMLAGQETQYF. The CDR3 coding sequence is TGTGCCAGCAGTTACTCGATGTTAGCGGGACAAGAGACCCAGTACTTC.

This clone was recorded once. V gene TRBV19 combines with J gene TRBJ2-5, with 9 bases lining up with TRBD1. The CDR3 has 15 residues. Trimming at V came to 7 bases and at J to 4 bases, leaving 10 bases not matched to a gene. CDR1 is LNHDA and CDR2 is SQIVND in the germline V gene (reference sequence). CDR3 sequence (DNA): TGTGCCAGTACTCCGGGACAGGGTTTCAGAGAGACCCAGTACTTC. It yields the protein CASTPGQGFRETQYF.

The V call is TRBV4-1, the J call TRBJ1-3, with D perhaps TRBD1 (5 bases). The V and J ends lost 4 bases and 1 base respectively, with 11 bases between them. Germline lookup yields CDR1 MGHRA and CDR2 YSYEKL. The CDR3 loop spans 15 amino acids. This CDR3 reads CASSPPKGSGNTIYF. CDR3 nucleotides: TGCGCCAGCAGCCCACCCAAGGGGTCTGGAAACACCATATATTTT.

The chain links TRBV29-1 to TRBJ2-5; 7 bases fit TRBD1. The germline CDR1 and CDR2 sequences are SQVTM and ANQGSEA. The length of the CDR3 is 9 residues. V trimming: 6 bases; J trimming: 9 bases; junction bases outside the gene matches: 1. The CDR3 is CSVDRPQYF. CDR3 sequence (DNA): TGCAGCGTGGACAGGCCCCAGTACTTC.